Listed here are 29 T cell receptor beta chains from one sample, sequenced in a study of metastatic and nonmetastatic thyroid tumors. TCRdb re-called the PCR reads via MiXCR. The sample contains 24,000 or so clones, less than 25% of which appear only once. Every patient underwent thyroid surgery untreated. Material: blood. Receptors originate from a female donor with papillary thyroid cancer or a benign thyroid nodule (not recorded which). Some clones in this sample may be carry-over from other donors' samples.

Sample share makes this clone medium-sized (0.01 to 0.1%). The CDR3 loop reads CASRGGRQPQHF. For the CDR3, the DNA is TGTGCCAGTAGGGGAGGGCGTCAGCCCCAGCATTTT. J is TRBJ1-5 and V is TRBV19; D unresolved. Trimming pared 6 bases from V and 6 bases from J, leaving 9 bases between. The germline CDR1 and CDR2 sequences are LNHDA and SQIVND (reference sequence). CDR3 length: 12 amino acids.

This clone was seen repeatedly, ten times or more. V is TRBV9 and J is TRBJ1-3, with D hard to call. Germline CDR1 SGDLS, CDR2 YYNGEE. The V end was cut by 2 bases, the J end by 3 bases, with 15 bases between. This CDR3 is 16 amino acids long. The CDR3 nucleotides are TGTGCCAGCAGCGTGACCGTGGAGCCACTTGGAAACACCATATATTTT. It is translated as CASSVTVEPLGNTIYF.

In this sample, this clone turned up many times. The V call is TRBV20-1, the J call TRBJ2-5; 7 bases match TRBD1. CDR1 and CDR2 from the germline V gene are DFQATT and SNEGSKA (reference sequence). There are 14 residues in the CDR3. V shed 5 bases and J 0 bases; nucleotides not matched to a gene: 6. CDR3 sequence (DNA): TGCAGTGCTCACGGGACAGCTAACCAAGAGACCCAGTACTTC. Amino acid sequence: CSAHGTANQETQYF.

Of note for this clone: Sequence at one end of the junction differs from germline and may be a read error. This chain connects TRBV27 to TRBJ2-7; perhaps D is TRBD1 or TRBD2 (5 bases each). There are 15 residues in the CDR3. Per the germline V gene, CDR1 is MNHEY and CDR2 is SMNVEV (reference sequence). The CDR3 loop is CASRPEMSGGYVQYF. The CDR3 DNA follows: TGTGCCAGCAGGCCGGAAATGAGTGGGGGATACGTGCAGTACTTC.

This clone is labeled medium-sized (0.01 to 0.1%). The chain links TRBV6-2 or TRBV6-3 to TRBJ2-7; 7 bases match TRBD1. This CDR3 contains 14 residues. Trimming removed 2 bases from V and 4 bases from J; junction bases left unmatched: 5. The germline CDR1 and CDR2 sequences are MNHEY and SVGEGT. DNA for the CDR3: TGTGCCAGCAGTTACACCGAACAGGGGTACGAGCAGTACTTC. Its protein is CASSYTEQGYEQYF.

The CDR3: CASSTAWVTTGELFF. CDR3 DNA: TGTGCCAGCAGTACGGCGTGGGTTACCACCGGGGAGCTGTTTTTT. The chain employs TRBV12-3 or TRBV12-4 and TRBJ2-2; no clear D. This CDR3 spans 15 amino acids. V lost 5 bases, J lost 4 bases, and 14 bases lay in between.

The rearrangement links TRBV6-1 to TRBJ2-3, with 7 nucleotides matching TRBD2. The CDR3 sequence is 15 residues long. Germline loops: CDR1 MNHNS, CDR2 SASEGT. V trimming: 2 bases; J trimming: 2 bases; junction bases outside the gene matches: 4. CDR3 sequence: CASSELAENTDTQYF. CDR3 nucleotides: TGTGCCAGCAGTGAACTAGCGGAGAACACAGATACGCAGTATTTT.

This clone showed up many times. J is TRBJ2-1 and V is TRBV9; TRBD1 matches at 10 bases. Germline CDR1 SGDLS, CDR2 YYNGEE. The CDR3 runs to 19 residues. V lost 3 bases, J lost 3 bases, and 15 bases stayed unmatched. The CDR3 DNA follows: TGTGCCAGCAGCGATCCCCGCTTGGAGACAGGGGGCATCTACAATGAGCAGTTCTTC. Translated: CASSDPRLETGGIYNEQFF.

In this sample, this clone turned up many times. The CDR3, as DNA: TGCGCCAGCAGGATCGGGGAGGATACGCAGTATTTT. Translating it yields CASRIGEDTQYF. V gene TRBV5-1 combines with J gene TRBJ2-3; tentative D call: TRBD2 (5 bases). The CDR3 extends over 12 amino acids. The V gene's germline CDR1 is SGHRS and CDR2 YFSETQ. Trimming pared 5 bases from V and 6 bases from J, leaving 10 bases between. The variable domain in full, with the rest retrieved from reference TRBV5-1 and TRBJ2-3, is KAGVTQTPRYLIKTRGQQVTLSCSPISGHRSVSWYQQTPGQGLQFLFEYFSETQRNKGNFPGRFSGRQFSNSRSEMNVSTLELGDSALYLCASRIGEDTQYFGPGTRLTVL.

This clone occurred many times. This chain joins TRBV12-3 or TRBV12-4 and TRBJ1-4, with TRBD1 as a possible D gene (6 bases). The CDR3 runs to 14 residues. V lost 3 bases, J lost 8 bases, and 13 bases lay in between. The CDR3 nucleotides are TGTGCCAGCAGTTTCCGACAGGATGGGGAAAAACTGTTTTTT. Translated: CASSFRQDGEKLFF.

The sample holds many counts of this clone. A much larger clone lies one base from this, so it may be a read error. The same CDR3 is also encoded by other DNA sequences in this sample. This chain uses TRBV6-5 with TRBJ2-7; 7 bases match TRBD1. The length of the CDR3 is 12 residues. Per germline, CDR1 MNHEY and CDR2 SVGAGI. With 0 bases clipped from V and 12 bases from J, the junction kept 5 bases outside the gene matches. The CDR3 sequence is CASSYSGTDAYF. The CDR3 nucleotides are TGTGCCAGCAGTTACTCCGGGACAGATGCGTACTTC.

This clone was seen ten or more times. The gene calls are TRBV18 and TRBJ1-3, with a tentative D call TRBD1 (5 bases). Germline lookup yields CDR1 KGHSH and CDR2 LQKENI. V was cut by 2 bases and J by 0 bases, with 8 bases left in between. This CDR3 is built from 15 residues. CDR3 DNA: TGTGCCAGCTCACCATCGCAGGGCTCTGGAAACACCATATATTTT. This sequence encodes CASSPSQGSGNTIYF. Looking up the rest from reference TRBV18 and TRBJ1-3 gives the full variable domain: NAGVMQNPRHLVRRRGQEARLRCSPMKGHSHVYWYRQLPEEGLKFMVYLQKENIIDESGMPKERFSAEFPKEGPSILRIQQVVRGDSAAYFCASSPSQGSGNTIYFGEGSWLTVV.

The CDR3 loop reads CAWSAGPANTEAFF. The CDR3 nucleotides read TGTGCCTGGAGTGCCGGGCCAGCGAACACTGAAGCTTTCTTT. The chain couples TRBV30 to TRBJ1-1; the D is unclear. Germline lookup yields CDR1 GTSNPN and CDR2 SVGIG (reference sequence). V lost 1 base, J lost 1 base, and 10 bases lay in between. The length of the CDR3 is 14 residues. Full variable domain (remainder filled in from reference TRBV30 and TRBJ1-1): SQTIHQWPATLVQPVGSPLSLECTVEGTSNPNLYWYRQAAGRGLQLLFYSVGIGQISSEVPQNLSASRPQDRQFILSSKKLLLSDSGFYLCAWSAGPANTEAFFGQGTRLTVV.

The chain couples TRBV28 to TRBJ2-7; D gene ambiguous. Germline CDR1 is MDHEN and CDR2 is SYDVKM. This CDR3 has 13 amino acids. Trimming removed 7 bases from V and 6 bases from J, with 16 bases in between. The CDR3 protein is CASTNLPGREQYF. The CDR3 region has the DNA TGTGCCAGCACCAATCTCCCGGGTCGCGAGCAGTACTTC.

This clone was counted at least ten times. The rearrangement joins TRBV20-1 to TRBJ2-5; D possibly corresponds to TRBD2 (6 bases). The germline V gene has CDR1 DFQATT and CDR2 SNEGSKA (reference sequence). The CDR3 is made up of 17 amino acids. Trimming cost V 2 bases and J 2 bases, with 21 bases left between them. CDR3 nucleotides: TGCAGTGCTAGAAGTGGGCGGGGATCGTATGGGCAAGAGACCCAGTACTTC. Translation: CSARSGRGSYGQETQYF.

This clone appeared many times. This chain uses TRBV7-9 with TRBJ2-5, with D tentatively TRBD2 (6 bases). Germline V gene lookup returns CDR1 SEHNR and CDR2 FQNEAQ (reference sequence). The CDR3 spans 14 residues. The V gene lost 0 bases and the J gene lost 7 bases, with 12 bases spanning the gap. CDR3 in DNA: TGTGCCAGCAGCTTAGCGCGGGTGGAGGGGACCCAGTACTTC. This encodes CASSLARVEGTQYF.

This clone was counted ten times or more. The chain uses TRBV7-8 and TRBJ1-3, with D possibly TRBD1 on 6 matching bases. V lost 5 bases, J lost 4 bases, and 9 bases lay in between. There are 13 residues in the CDR3. Per the germline V gene, CDR1 is SGHVS and CDR2 is FQNEAQ. The CDR3 loop is CASSGGQGNTIYF. In DNA form, the CDR3 reads TGTGCCAGCAGCGGCGGACAGGGAAACACCATATATTTT. Using reference TRBV7-8 and TRBJ1-3 for the parts outside the CDR3, the full variable domain is GAGVSQSPRYKVAKRGQDVALRCDPISGHVSLFWYQQALGQGPEFLTYFQNEAQLDKSGLPSDRFFAERPEGSVSTLKIQRTQQEDSAVYLCASSGGQGNTIYFGEGSWLTVV.

The CDR3: CASTPHSSGANFLTF. The CDR3 DNA reads as TGTGCCAGCACCCCCCACAGCTCTGGGGCTAACTTCCTGACTTTC. The V gene is TRBV12-3 or TRBV12-4, the J gene TRBJ2-6, with D perhaps matching TRBD1 (5 bases). CDR3 length equals 15 residues. The V end was cut by 7 bases, the J end by 14 bases, with 24 bases between.

Details on this clone: One end of the junction does not line up with germline, which may come from a read error. The chain carries TRBV28 and TRBJ2-7; no definite D call. The CDR3 is 14 residues long. Germline V gene sequence: CDR1 MDHEN, CDR2 SYDVKM. The CDR3: CANSFSSVAYEQYF. As DNA, the CDR3 is TGTGCCAACAGTTTCTCCAGTGTGGCCTACGAGCAGTACTTC.

This clone was counted at least ten times. The chain carries TRBV7-2 and TRBJ2-3; D unclear. CDR3 length: 15 residues. V was trimmed by 1 base and J by 2 bases, leaving 10 bases between them. CDR1 and CDR2 from the germline V gene are SGHTA and FQGNSA. CDR3 amino acids: CASSLGPKPTDTQYF. In DNA form, the CDR3 reads TGTGCCAGCAGCTTAGGACCAAAACCCACAGATACGCAGTATTTT.

Notes on this clone: One end of the junction varies from germline; a read error may be responsible. The chain has TRBV28 and TRBJ2-1; TRBD1 aligns across 10 bases. The germline V gene encodes CDR1 MDHEN and CDR2 SYDVKM. The CDR3 is made up of 14 amino acids. CDR3 nucleotides: TGTGCCAGCATTCGGGGACAGGGGTACAATGAGCAGTTCTTT. Its protein product is CASIRGQGYNEQFF.

This clone was picked up many times. The chain combines TRBV18 with TRBJ2-5; D is undetermined. Per the germline V gene, CDR1 is KGHSH and CDR2 is LQKENI. Trimming stripped 0 bases from V and 5 bases from J, with 4 bases between. This CDR3 has 12 amino acids. As DNA, the CDR3 is TGTGCCAGCTCACCACCGACGGAGACCCAGTACTTC. This gives the protein CASSPPTETQYF.

Notes on this clone: Sequence at one end of the junction differs from germline and may be a read error. The chain employs TRBV6-1 and TRBJ2-1; no reliable D call. The CDR3 totals 13 residues. Per germline, CDR1 MNHNS and CDR2 SASEGT. The CDR3 DNA is TGTGCCAGCACCCCCTTGGGTGGGAATGAGAAGGTCTTC. Its translation is CASTPLGGNEKVF.

This clone was counted many times. The chain joins TRBV6-5 to TRBJ2-3; TRBD1 might be the D (5 bases). Germline CDR1 reads MNHEY; CDR2 reads SVGAGI. The length of the CDR3 is 14 residues. V lost 3 bases and J lost 1, with 8 bases in between. In nucleotides, the CDR3 is TGTGCCAGCAGTTATACAGGACGCACAGATACGCAGTATTTT. Amino acid sequence: CASSYTGRTDTQYF.

This clone was recorded many times. The chain recombines TRBV10-3 with TRBJ1-5, with a possible D match to TRBD1 (5 bases). The CDR3 runs to 15 residues. Germline lookup yields CDR1 ENHRY and CDR2 SYGVKD. V shed 2 bases and J shed 4 bases, with 12 bases lying between them. This CDR3 reads CAISEEGSSNQPQHF. DNA for the CDR3: TGTGCCATCAGTGAGGAGGGGTCTAGTAATCAGCCCCAGCATTTT.

The sample holds many counts of this clone. The V gene is TRBV13, the J gene TRBJ2-1; tentative D call: TRBD1 (6 bases). V was cut by 4 bases and J by 6 bases, with 10 bases left in between. CDR3 length: 13 amino acids. Germline CDR1 PRHDT, CDR2 FYEKMQ (reference sequence). The CDR3 DNA is TGTGCCAGCAGCTCTGACAGGCTCAATGAGCAGTTCTTC. Its translation: CASSSDRLNEQFF. Based on the CDR3 plus reference TRBV13 and TRBJ2-1, the full variable domain is AAGVIQSPRHLIKEKRETATLKCYPIPRHDTVYWYQQGPGQDPQFLISFYEKMQSDKGSIPDRFSAQQFSDYHSELNMSSLELGDSALYFCASSSDRLNEQFFGPGTRLTVL.

There are many counts of this clone. This chain connects TRBV3-1 to TRBJ2-1; D gene ambiguous. The CDR3 is 13 amino acids. V gave up 4 bases and J gave up 4 bases, with 8 bases separating them. Germline V gene sequence: CDR1 LGHDT, CDR2 YNNKEL (reference sequence). The CDR3 bases are TGTGCCAGCAGCCTTAGACGTTACAATGAGCAGTTCTTC. It yields the protein CASSLRRYNEQFF.

This clone was seen a handful of times. This chain uses TRBV12-3 or TRBV12-4 with TRBJ2-3; perhaps TRBD2 as D (5 bases). Trimming removed 3 bases at V and 2 bases at J, with 15 bases between. The CDR3 has 16 amino acids. Here the CDR3 reads CASSLVSGSDTDTQYF. The CDR3 region has the DNA TGTGCCAGCAGTTTGGTATCGGGATCCGACACAGATACGCAGTATTTT.

In regard to this clone: It may be a read error: a sequence one base away is much more abundant. V and J are TRBV29-1 and TRBJ1-5; D gene ambiguous. In germline, CDR1 is SQVTM, CDR2 ANQGSEA. The ends were cut back, 6 bases at V and 2 bases at J, with 11 bases in the middle. This CDR3 has 13 residues. Written as DNA, the CDR3 is TGCAGCGTGGCAGGAGCCGGCAATCAGCCCCAGCATTTT. This sequence encodes CSVAGAGNQPQHF.